The clone carrying this TCR beta chain showed up many times. Its antigen is unknown. The entry originates in a study of naive and memory T cell subsets. Study-level points and caveats: In CD4 and CD8 cells, diversity dropped from naive through EMRA.

The beta constant-region primer was an equimolar mix of two oligonucleotides covering TRBC1 and TRBC2. Ligated cDNA was amplified by four rounds of PCR with nested alpha and beta constant-region primers and SP2. TCRdb recomputed calls from the UMI-ligation and nested PCR reads with MiXCR, one row per CDR3 protein. The table shows 95,000 to 150,000 distinct CDR3 sequences, with roughly 36% occurring only once. The CDR3 is made up of 15 amino acids. Unmatched junction bases numbered 4, after V lost 4 bases and J lost 4 bases. Germline CDR1 reads MDHEN; CDR2 reads SYDVKM. Four subsets defined by CD45RA and CD27 were sorted after CD3, CD4, CD8 and live/dead staining.

This TCR was recovered from a human donor in good health. Sequenced: central memory CD4+ T cells from blood. The chain uses TRBV28 and TRBJ2-2, with TRBD2 matching 9 bases. CDR3: CASSSKTSGTGELFF. Written as DNA, the CDR3 is TGTGCCAGCAGTTCGAAGACTAGCGGCACCGGGGAGCTGTTTTTT.